These T cell receptor beta chains were read from a single sample in a study of T cells in Graves' hyperthyroidism and ophthalmopathy. One entry per CDR3 protein, called by TCRdb with MiXCR from the multiplex PCR reads. Of over 700,000 distinct CDR3 sequences detected, under 20% appear once; the ten largest clones hold around 17%. The sequenced sample consisted of blood. The receptor source for this set is a woman between 50 and 59 years old with Graves' hyperthyroidism that later progressed to Graves' ophthalmopathy. The conserved cysteine and the conserved F or W are not part of the CDR3 here. Size is omitted from some rows. Given values are once, few, many or a class for expanded clones.

16	few	TRBV6-5	ASSYSISPNQAGNTIY
12	many	TRBV12-3/TRBV12-4	ASGTTGANTEAF
11	NA	TRBV6-4	ASSDNSYNEQF
13	few	TRBV24-1	ATSDLSRNTGELF
12	many	TRBV12-3/TRBV12-4	ASSFGDSLTEAF
11	NA	TRBV10-3	AISGQRNTEAF
16	many	TRBV7-9	ASSLALGSSRVEETQY
13	NA	TRBV7-9	ASSGRDRGHEKLF
10	many	TRBV2	ASRFTSGWQF
14	many	TRBV5-1	ASSLTGAGGTDTQY
11	NA	TRBV29-1	SVRTTSDTEAF
12	few	TRBV20-1	SASLKGVTDTQY
13	NA	TRBV5-5	ASSADGIRADTQY
13	few	TRBV9	ASSPRQVLNYGYT
10	NA	TRBV29-1	SVEDSAFLAF
12	few	TRBV5-1	ASSLASRVETQY
12	many	TRBV5-1	ASSLQGAGAEAF
10	NA	TRBV14	ASSQRGGELF